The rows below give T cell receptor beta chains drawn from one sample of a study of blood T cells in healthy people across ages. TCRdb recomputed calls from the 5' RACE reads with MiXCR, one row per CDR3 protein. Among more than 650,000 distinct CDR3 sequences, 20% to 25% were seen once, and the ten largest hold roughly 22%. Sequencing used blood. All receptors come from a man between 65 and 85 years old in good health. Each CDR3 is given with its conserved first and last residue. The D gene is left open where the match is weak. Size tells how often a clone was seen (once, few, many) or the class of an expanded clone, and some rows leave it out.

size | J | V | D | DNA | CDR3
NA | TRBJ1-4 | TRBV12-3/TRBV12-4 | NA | TGTGCCAGCAGTCCCACGAGGGTGGTCGGTGAAAAACTGTTTTTT | CASSPTRVVGEKLFF
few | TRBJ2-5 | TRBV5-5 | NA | TGTGCCAGCAGCATGACACCCCTAGAGACCCAGCACTTC | CASSMTPLETQHF
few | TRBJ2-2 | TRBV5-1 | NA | TGCGCCAGCAGCTCGTCCAGTAACACCGGGGAGCTGTTTTTT | CASSSSSNTGELFF
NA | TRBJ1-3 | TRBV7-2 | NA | TGTGCCAGCAGCCGAGGCGGCAGAGAAAACACCATATATTTT | CASSRGGRENTIYF
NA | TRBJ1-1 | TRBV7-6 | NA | TGTGCCAGCAGCGCCACAGGGTTGAACACTGAAGCTTTCTTT | CASSATGLNTEAFF
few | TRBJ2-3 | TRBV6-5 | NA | TGTGCCAGCAGTTCCCCCTTTGAGGTGGGGTTCGATACGCAGTATTTT | CASSSPFEVGFDTQYF
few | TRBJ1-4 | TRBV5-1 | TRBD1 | TGCGCCAGCAGCTGGGGACAGGGGGGAAGGAATGAAAAACTGTTTTTT | CASSWGQGGRNEKLFF
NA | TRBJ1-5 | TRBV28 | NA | TGTGCCAGCAGAAAAGACAGAAACAATCAGCCCCAGCATTTT | CASRKDRNNQPQHF
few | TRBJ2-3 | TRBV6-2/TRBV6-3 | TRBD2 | TGTGCCAGCGCTCTAGCGGGAGCCACAGATACGCAGTATTTT | CASALAGATDTQYF
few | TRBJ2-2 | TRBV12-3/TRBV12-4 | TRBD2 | TGTGCCAGCAGCGTAGCGGGGGGCCTGAACACCGGGGAGCTGCTTTTT | CASSVAGGLNTGELLF
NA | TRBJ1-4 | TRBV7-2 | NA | TGTGCCAGCAGCCGTGACCGGGACACCCATAATGAAAGACTGTTTTTT | CASSRDRDTHNERLFF
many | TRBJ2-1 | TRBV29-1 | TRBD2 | TGCAGCGGGCTTGTGGGGACTAGCGGGGCCCTCAATGAGCAGTTCTTC | CSGLVGTSGALNEQFF
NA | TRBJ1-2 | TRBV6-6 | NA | TGTGCCAGCAGTCCCAAGGGGATTGACTATGGCTACACCTTC | CASSPKGIDYGYTF
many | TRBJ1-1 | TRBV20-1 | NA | TGCAGTGCTAGGGCGAACACTGAAGCTTTCTTT | CSARANTEAFF
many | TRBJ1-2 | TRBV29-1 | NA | TGCAGCGTCGATGACACGTACTATGGCTACACCTTC | CSVDDTYYGYTF
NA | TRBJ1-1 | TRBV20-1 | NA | TGCAGTGCTAGAATTTATGGGAACACTGAAGCTTTCTTT | CSARIYGNTEAFF
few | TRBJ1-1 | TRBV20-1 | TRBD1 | TGCAGTGCTAGAGGCCAACCGGGACAGACCTTTTTAACGAACACTGAAGCTTTCTTT | CSARGQPGQTFLTNTEAFF
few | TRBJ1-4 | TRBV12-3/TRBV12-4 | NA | TGTGCCAGCAGCCTGCGGGGGGGCACTAATGAAAAACTGTTTTTT | CASSLRGGTNEKLFF
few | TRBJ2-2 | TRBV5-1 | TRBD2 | TGCGCCAGCAGCTATCTAGCGGGAGGGAACACCGGGGAGCTGTTTTTT | CASSYLAGGNTGELFF
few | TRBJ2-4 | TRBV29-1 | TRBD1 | TGCAGCGTTGAAGGGAGGACAGGAAACATTCAGTACTTC | CSVEGRTGNIQYF
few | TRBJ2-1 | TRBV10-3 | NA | TGTGCCATCAACGGCCTAGGCTCGACAAATGAGCAGTTCTTC | CAINGLGSTNEQFF
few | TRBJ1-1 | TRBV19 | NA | TGTGCCAGTAGTATGAGGGCCGGCGTAACAAACACTGAAGCTTTCTTT | CASSMRAGVTNTEAFF
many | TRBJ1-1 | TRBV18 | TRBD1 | TGTGCCAGCTCACCTCCGCAGGGGGTCACTGAAGCTTTCTTT | CASSPPQGVTEAFF
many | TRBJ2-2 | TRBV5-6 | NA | TGTGCCAGCAGCCCCGACACGGGCGCCGGGGAGCTGTTTTTT | CASSPDTGAGELFF